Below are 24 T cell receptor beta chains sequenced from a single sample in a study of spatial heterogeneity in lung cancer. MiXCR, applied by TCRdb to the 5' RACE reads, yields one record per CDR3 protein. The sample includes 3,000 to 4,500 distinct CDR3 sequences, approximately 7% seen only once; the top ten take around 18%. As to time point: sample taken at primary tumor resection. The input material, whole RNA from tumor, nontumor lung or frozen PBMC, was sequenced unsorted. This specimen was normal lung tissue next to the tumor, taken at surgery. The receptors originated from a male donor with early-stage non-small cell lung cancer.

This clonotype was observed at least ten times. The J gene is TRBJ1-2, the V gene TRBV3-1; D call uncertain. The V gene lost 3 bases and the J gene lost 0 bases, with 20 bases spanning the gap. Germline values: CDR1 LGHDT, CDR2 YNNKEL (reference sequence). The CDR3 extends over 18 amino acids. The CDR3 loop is CASSQVWLGGSTNYGYTF. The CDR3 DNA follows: TGTGCCAGCAGCCAGGTTTGGTTAGGAGGTTCGACTAACTATGGCTACACCTTC.

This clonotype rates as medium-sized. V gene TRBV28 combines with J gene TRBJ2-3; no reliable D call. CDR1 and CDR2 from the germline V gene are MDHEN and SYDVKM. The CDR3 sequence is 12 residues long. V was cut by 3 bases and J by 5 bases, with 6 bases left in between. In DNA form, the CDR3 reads TGTGCCAGCAGTTTGTGGGTAGATACGCAGTATTTT. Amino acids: CASSLWVDTQYF.

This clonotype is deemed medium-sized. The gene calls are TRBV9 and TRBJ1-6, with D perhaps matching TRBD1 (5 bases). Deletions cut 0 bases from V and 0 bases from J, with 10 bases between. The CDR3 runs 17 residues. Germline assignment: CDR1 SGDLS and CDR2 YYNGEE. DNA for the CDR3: TGTGCCAGCAGCGTAGATCCCGGGGGCTCCTATAATTCACCCCTCCACTTT. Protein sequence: CASSVDPGGSYNSPLHF.

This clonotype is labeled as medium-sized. CDR3 in amino acids: CASSYGTSADTQYF. The CDR3 DNA follows: TGTGCCAGCAGTTACGGGACTAGCGCAGATACGCAGTATTTT. The chain carries TRBV25-1 and TRBJ2-3; TRBD2 aligns across 10 bases. Germline V gene lookup returns CDR1 MGHDK and CDR2 SYGVNS. The trim removed 5 bases at V and 4 bases at J, leaving 3 bases unmatched. The CDR3 is 14 residues long.

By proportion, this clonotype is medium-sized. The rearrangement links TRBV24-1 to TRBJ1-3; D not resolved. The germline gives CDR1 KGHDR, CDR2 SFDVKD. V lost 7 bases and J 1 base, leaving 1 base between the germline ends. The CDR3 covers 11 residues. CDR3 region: CATRSGNTIYF. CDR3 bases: TGTGCCACCAGATCTGGAAACACCATATATTTT.

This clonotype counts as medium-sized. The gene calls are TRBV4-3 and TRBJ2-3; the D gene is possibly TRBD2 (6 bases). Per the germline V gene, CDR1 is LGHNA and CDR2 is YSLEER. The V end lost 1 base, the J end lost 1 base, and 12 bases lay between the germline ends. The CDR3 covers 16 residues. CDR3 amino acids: CASSQGSGGGTDTQYF. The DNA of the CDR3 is TGCGCCAGCAGCCAAGGTAGTGGCGGGGGCACAGATACGCAGTATTTT.

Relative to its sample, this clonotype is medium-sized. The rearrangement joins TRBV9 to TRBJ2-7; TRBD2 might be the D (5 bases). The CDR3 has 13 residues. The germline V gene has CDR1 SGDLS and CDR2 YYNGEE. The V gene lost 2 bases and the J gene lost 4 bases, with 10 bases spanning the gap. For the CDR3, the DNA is TGTGCCAGCAGCGTCTTACTAGTTTACGAGCAGTACTTC. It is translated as CASSVLLVYEQYF.

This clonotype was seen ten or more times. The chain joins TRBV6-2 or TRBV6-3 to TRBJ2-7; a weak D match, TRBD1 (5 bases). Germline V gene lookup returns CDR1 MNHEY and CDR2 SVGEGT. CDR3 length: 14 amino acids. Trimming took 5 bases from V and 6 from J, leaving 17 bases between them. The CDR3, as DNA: TGTGCCAGCAGTCGACAGATAGGCTACGGCGAGCAGTACTTC. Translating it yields CASSRQIGYGEQYF.

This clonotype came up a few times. The CDR3 DNA follows: TGTGCCAGCAGTTTGACTAGCGGATACAATGAGCAGTTCTTC. This codes for CASSLTSGYNEQFF. The chain recombines TRBV12-3 or TRBV12-4 with TRBJ2-1; 9 bases align to TRBD2. The CDR3 is made up of 14 amino acids. The trim removed 3 bases at V and 4 bases at J, leaving 1 base unmatched.

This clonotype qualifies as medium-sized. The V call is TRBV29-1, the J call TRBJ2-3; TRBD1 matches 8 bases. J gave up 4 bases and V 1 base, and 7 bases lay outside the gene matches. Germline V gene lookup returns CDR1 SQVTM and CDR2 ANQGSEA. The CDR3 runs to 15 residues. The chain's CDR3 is CSVEVTDRVADTQYF. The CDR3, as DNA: TGCAGCGTTGAAGTCACGGACAGGGTCGCAGATACGCAGTATTTT.

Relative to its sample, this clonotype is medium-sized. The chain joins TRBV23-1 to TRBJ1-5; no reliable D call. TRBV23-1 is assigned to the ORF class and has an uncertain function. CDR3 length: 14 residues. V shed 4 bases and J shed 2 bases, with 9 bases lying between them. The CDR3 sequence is CASSRGRGNQPQHF. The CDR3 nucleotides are TGCGCCAGCAGTCGCGGGAGGGGCAATCAGCCCCAGCATTTT.

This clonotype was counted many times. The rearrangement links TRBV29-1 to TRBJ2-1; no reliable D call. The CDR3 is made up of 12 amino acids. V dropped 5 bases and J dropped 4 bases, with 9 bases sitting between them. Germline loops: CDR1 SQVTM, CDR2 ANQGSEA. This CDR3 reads CSVSQMYNEQFF. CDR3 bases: TGCAGCGTTAGCCAGATGTACAATGAGCAGTTCTTC.

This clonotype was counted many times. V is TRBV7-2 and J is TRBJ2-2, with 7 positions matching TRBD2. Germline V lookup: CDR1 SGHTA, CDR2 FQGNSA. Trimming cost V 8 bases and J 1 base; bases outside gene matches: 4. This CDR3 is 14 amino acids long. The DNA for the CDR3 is TGTGCCAGCCTACCGGGGGGGAACACCGGGGAGCTGTTTTTT. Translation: CASLPGGNTGELFF.

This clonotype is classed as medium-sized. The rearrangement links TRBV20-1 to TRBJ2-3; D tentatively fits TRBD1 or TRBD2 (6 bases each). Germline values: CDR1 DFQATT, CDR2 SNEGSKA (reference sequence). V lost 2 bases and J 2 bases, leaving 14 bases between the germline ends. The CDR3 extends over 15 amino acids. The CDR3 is CSARRGAGSTDTQYF. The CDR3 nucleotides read TGCAGTGCTAGAAGGGGGGCGGGATCCACAGATACGCAGTATTTT.

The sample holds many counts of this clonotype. The CDR3 bases are TGTGCCAGCAGCTTAGCGGGGACATCCCCTGGTGGCTACACCTTC. As protein: CASSLAGTSPGGYTF. The chain links TRBV7-8 to TRBJ1-2; D is possibly TRBD1 (6 bases). V lost 0 bases to trimming and J lost 7 bases, with 15 bases between them. CDR1 and CDR2 (germline): SGHVS, FQNEAQ. This CDR3 has 15 residues. Together with reference TRBV7-8 and TRBJ1-2, the CDR3 gives the full variable domain: GAGVSQSPRYKVAKRGQDVALRCDPISGHVSLFWYQQALGQGPEFLTYFQNEAQLDKSGLPSDRFFAERPEGSVSTLKIQRTQQEDSAVYLCASSLAGTSPGGYTFGSGTRLTVV.

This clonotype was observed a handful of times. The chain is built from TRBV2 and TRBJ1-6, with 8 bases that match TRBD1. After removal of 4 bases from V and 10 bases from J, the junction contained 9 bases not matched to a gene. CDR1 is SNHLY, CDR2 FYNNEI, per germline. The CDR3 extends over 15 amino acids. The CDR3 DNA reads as TGTGCCAGCAGTGGACAGGGGCAGAAGGAATCACCCCTCCACTTT. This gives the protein CASSGQGQKESPLHF.

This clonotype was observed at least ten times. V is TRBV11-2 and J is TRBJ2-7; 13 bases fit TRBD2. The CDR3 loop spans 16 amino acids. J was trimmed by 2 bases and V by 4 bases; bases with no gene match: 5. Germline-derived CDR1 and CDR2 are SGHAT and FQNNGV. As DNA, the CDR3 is TGTGCCAGCAGCTCACCGGGACTAGCGGGAACCTACGAGCAGTACGTC. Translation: CASSSPGLAGTYEQYV.

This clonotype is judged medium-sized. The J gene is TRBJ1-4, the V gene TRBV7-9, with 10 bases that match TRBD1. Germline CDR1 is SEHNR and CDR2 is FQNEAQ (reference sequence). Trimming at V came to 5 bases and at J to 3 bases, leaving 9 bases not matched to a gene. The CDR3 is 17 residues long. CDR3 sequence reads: CASSPGTGVVANEKLFF. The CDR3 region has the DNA TGTGCCAGCAGCCCCGGGACAGGGGTTGTAGCTAATGAAAAACTGTTTTTT.

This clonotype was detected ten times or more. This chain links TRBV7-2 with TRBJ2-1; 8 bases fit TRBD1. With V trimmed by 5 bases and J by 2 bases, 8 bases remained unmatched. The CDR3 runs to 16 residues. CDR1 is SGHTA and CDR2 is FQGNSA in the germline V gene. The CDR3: CASSRIGQGTYNEQFF. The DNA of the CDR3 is TGTGCCAGCAGCCGAATCGGACAGGGTACCTACAATGAGCAGTTCTTC.

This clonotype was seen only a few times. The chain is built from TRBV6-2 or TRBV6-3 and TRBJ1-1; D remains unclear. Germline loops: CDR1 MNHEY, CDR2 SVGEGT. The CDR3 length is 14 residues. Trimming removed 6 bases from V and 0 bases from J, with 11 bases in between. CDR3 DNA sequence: TGTGCCAGCAGCCCAGACAACATGAACACTGAAGCTTTCTTT. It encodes CASSPDNMNTEAFF.

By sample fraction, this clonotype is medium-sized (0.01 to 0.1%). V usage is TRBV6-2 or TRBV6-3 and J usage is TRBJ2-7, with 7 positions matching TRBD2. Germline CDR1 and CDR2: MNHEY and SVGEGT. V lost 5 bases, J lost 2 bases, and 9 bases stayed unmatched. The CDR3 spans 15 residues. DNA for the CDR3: TGTGCCAGCAGTAGCTGGAGCGGGGTAACCTACGAGCAGTACTTC. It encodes CASSSWSGVTYEQYF.

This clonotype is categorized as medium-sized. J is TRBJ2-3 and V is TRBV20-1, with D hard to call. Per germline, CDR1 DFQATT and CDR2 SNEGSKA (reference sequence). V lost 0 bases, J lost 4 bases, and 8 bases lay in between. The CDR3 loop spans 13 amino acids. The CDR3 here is CSARDLASDTQYF. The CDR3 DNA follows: TGCAGTGCTAGAGATCTGGCCTCAGATACGCAGTATTTT.

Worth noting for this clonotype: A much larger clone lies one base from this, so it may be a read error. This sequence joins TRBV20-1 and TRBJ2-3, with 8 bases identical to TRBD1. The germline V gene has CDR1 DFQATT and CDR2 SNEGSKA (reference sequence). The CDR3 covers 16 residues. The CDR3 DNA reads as TGCAGTGCTAGAGATGAGACAGGGGTACCTCCGGATACGAAGTATTTT. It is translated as CSARDETGVPPDTKYF.

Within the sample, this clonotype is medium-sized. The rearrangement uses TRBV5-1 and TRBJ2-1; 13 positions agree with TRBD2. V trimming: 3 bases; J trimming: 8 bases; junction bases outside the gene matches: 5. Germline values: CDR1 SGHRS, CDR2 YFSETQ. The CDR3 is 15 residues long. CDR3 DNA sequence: TGCGCCAGCAGCTCGACTAGCGGGAGGTCCTATGAGCAGTTCTTC. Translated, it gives CASSSTSGRSYEQFF. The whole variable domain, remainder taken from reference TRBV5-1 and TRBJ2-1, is KAGVTQTPRYLIKTRGQQVTLSCSPISGHRSVSWYQQTPGQGLQFLFEYFSETQRNKGNFPGRFSGRQFSNSRSEMNVSTLELGDSALYLCASSSTSGRSYEQFFGPGTRLTVL.